Listed below are T cell receptor beta chains from one sample, sequenced in a study of patients and donors after allogeneic stem cell transplantation. From the RT-PCR reads, TCRdb called clonotypes with MiXCR, one entry per CDR3 protein. The sample contains tens of thousands of distinct CDR3 sequences, around 48% of which appear only once. Source material: blood, either unsorted or a sorted T cell fraction (not recorded which). The receptors here all came from a human donor who was either an allogeneic HSCT recipient or a stem cell or donor lymphocyte infusion donor (not recorded which). It is not recorded whose cells these are; they may come from a transplant donor. The CDR3 runs from the conserved cysteine through the conserved F or W. The D gene is left open where the match is weak. Where a row states a size, it is once, few, many or the class of an expanded clone; other rows omit it.

>TRBD2|TRBV20-1|TRBJ2-7|-
CSAVSGSGIYEQYF
TGCAGTGCTGTTAGCGGGAGCGGAATCTACGAGCAGTACTTC
>-|TRBV28|TRBJ1-1|-
CASSPTLGVFLTEAFF
TGTGCCAGCAGTCCAACCCTGGGGGTTTTCCTCACTGAAGCTTTCTTT
>TRBD2|TRBV3-1|TRBJ2-2|-
CASSQTSGRYYPGELFF
TGTGCCAGCAGCCAAACTAGCGGGAGGTATTACCCCGGGGAGCTGTTTTTT
>-|TRBV7-9|TRBJ1-1|-
CASSLGPTSSTEAFF
TGTGCCAGCAGCTTGGGTCCCACGTCCAGCACTGAAGCTTTCTTT
>TRBD1|TRBV7-2|TRBJ1-4|-
CASSFPGGASEKLFF
TGTGCCAGCAGCTTCCCAGGGGGCGCGAGTGAAAAACTGTTTTTT
>-|TRBV20-1|TRBJ1-1|-
CSARVGLDMNTEAFF
TGCAGTGCTAGAGTCGGGTTGGATATGAACACTGAAGCTTTCTTT
>-|TRBV7-2|TRBJ1-2|-
CASSFRDNGYTF
TGTGCCAGCAGCTTCCGGGATAATGGCTACACCTTC
>-|TRBV4-3|TRBJ1-1|-
CASSQEPVGWTEAFF
TGCGCCAGCAGCCAAGAGCCGGTCGGTTGGACTGAAGCTTTCTTT
>TRBD1|TRBV20-1|TRBJ1-2|-
CSATGTANYGYTF
TGCAGTGCAACCGGGACAGCGAACTATGGCTACACCTTC
>-|TRBV5-1|TRBJ1-1|-
CASSLLQEGTEAFF
TGCGCCAGCAGCTTGTTACAGGAGGGCACTGAAGCTTTCTTT
>TRBD1|TRBV28|TRBJ1-2|few
CASSSGQPPSYGYTF
TGTGCCAGCAGTTCGGGACAGCCTCCCTCCTATGGCTACACCTTC
>-|TRBV12-3/TRBV12-4|TRBJ1-2|-
CAILNRSYGYTF
TGTGCCATATTAAACAGGTCGTATGGCTACACCTTC
>-|TRBV12-3/TRBV12-4|TRBJ1-1|-
CASSLRREGTEAFF
TGTGCCAGCAGTTTAAGGCGGGAAGGCACTGAAGCTTTCTTT
>-|TRBV7-2|TRBJ1-3|few
CASSLADSGNTIYF
TGTGCCAGCAGCTTAGCGGACTCTGGAAACACCATATATTTT
>-|TRBV28|TRBJ1-4|few
CASISNRPWEKLFF
TGTGCCAGCATTTCGAACAGGCCCTGGGAAAAACTGTTTTTT
>-|TRBV5-1|TRBJ1-4|-
CASSGGPMEKLFF
TGCGCCAGCAGCGGGGGGCCCATGGAAAAACTGTTTTTT
>-|TRBV6-6|TRBJ1-1|few
CASIGSARAFF
TGTGCCAGCATCGGATCGGCGAGAGCTTTCTTT
>-|TRBV5-5|TRBJ1-1|-
CASSLASDNGLAFF
TGTGCCAGCAGCTTGGCGTCAGACAATGGACTAGCTTTCTTT
>-|TRBV7-2|TRBJ1-1|-
CASSLGYGETEAFF
TGTGCCAGCAGCTTAGGATACGGGGAAACTGAAGCTTTCTTT
>-|TRBV18|TRBJ2-5|once
CASSPKPAGAPKETQYF
TGTGCCAGCTCACCTAAACCCGCAGGGGCGCCAAAAGAGACCCAGTACTTC
>TRBD1|TRBV2|TRBJ1-2|few
CASSEARGQGGYTF
TGTGCCAGCAGTGAAGCCAGGGGGCAGGGTGGCTACACCTTC
>-|TRBV7-6|TRBJ1-6|-
CASSLTGSNSPLHF
TGTGCCAGCAGCTTAACAGGGTCTAATTCACCCCTCCACTTT